Listed here are 10 T cell receptor beta chains from one sample, sequenced in a study of Graves' ophthalmopathy and Graves' hyperthyroidism. Amplified TCR beta CDR3 regions were obtained using RNA transcripts as template. First-round RT-PCR relied on HTBI primers, and a second-round multiplex PCR came next. MiXCR, applied by TCRdb to the multiplex PCR reads, yields one record per CDR3 protein. The table shows about 400,000 distinct CDR3 sequences, with 15% to 20% occurring only once. Sequencing was carried out using peripheral blood. The receptors derive from a woman aged 18-35 years with Graves' ophthalmopathy.

This clonotype was counted many times. The V and J genes are TRBV29-1 and TRBJ1-2; no definite D call. The germline gives CDR1 SQVTM, CDR2 ANQGSEA. The CDR3 covers 11 residues. Trimming stripped 6 bases from V and 1 base from J, with 6 bases between. The CDR3, as DNA: TGCAGCGTCAGGTATAACTATGGCTACACCTTC. This translates into CSVRYNYGYTF.

The chain employs TRBV20-1 and TRBJ1-1; 7 nucleotides agree with TRBD1. The junction had 13 bases not matched to a gene; V was cut back by 6 bases and J by 3 bases. The CDR3 runs 15 residues. Looked up from germline, CDR1 is DFQATT and CDR2 is SNEGSKA (reference sequence). CDR3 coding DNA: TGCAGTGCAACGGACAGGAGTTCTTGGGACACTGAAGCTTTCTTT. Its translation is CSATDRSSWDTEAFF.

This clonotype was detected ten times or more. The CDR3 spells CASSQEIYEQYF. The CDR3, as DNA: TGTGCCAGCAGCCAAGAGATATACGAGCAGTACTTC. The rearrangement joins TRBV3-1 to TRBJ2-7; D call uncertain. CDR3 length: 12 amino acids. V was clipped by 0 bases and J by 4 bases, with 4 bases between them. CDR1 and CDR2 from the germline V gene are LGHDT and YNNKEL (reference sequence).

This clonotype appeared a few times. The V call is TRBV7-9, the J call TRBJ2-4; D may correspond to TRBD1 or TRBD2 (6 bases each). The V and J ends lost 5 bases and 10 bases respectively, with 24 bases between them. This CDR3 is 16 amino acids long. The germline gives CDR1 SEHNR, CDR2 FQNEAQ (reference sequence). DNA for the CDR3: TGTGCCAGCAGCGGGGCCAGGGGACCAGTTCGGGGGATTCAGTACTTC. Its translation: CASSGARGPVRGIQYF.

This clonotype was observed many times. V gene TRBV7-2 combines with J gene TRBJ1-5; 8 bases are a match to TRBD1. Judging by the DNA end, TRBJ2-3 fits better; the J call may be wrong. Germline assignment: CDR1 SGHTA and CDR2 FQGNSA. The CDR3 consists of 13 residues. This CDR3 reads CASSGQGIDPQYF. The CDR3 region has the DNA TGTGCCAGCAGCGGACAGGGTATAGACCCCCAGTATTTT.

The rearrangement links TRBV7-2 to TRBJ2-5, with 8 bases aligning to TRBD2. CDR3 size: 15 residues. The V segment lost 7 bases and the J segment 5 bases; nucleotides outside the gene matches: 12. Germline-derived CDR1 and CDR2 are SGHTA and FQGNSA. CDR3 sequence (DNA): TGTGCCAGCAACGGGAGGGGAGGGGAGAGGGAGACCCAGTACTTC. This sequence encodes CASNGRGGERETQYF.

The CDR3 sequence: CASRSSGGFSYEQYF. In nucleotides, the CDR3 is TGTGCCAGCAGATCAAGCGGGGGGTTCTCCTACGAGCAGTACTTC. The rearrangement uses TRBV7-2 and TRBJ2-7; 9 bases are shared with TRBD2. The germline V gene has CDR1 SGHTA and CDR2 FQGNSA. Losses at the gene ends were 6 bases for V and 0 bases for J; bases not matched to a gene: 6. This CDR3 is built from 15 residues.

This clonotype has at least ten counts. The chain combines TRBV6-5 with TRBJ1-5, with a weak D call TRBD1 (6 bases). Per the germline V gene, CDR1 is MNHEY and CDR2 is SVGAGI. Trimming removed 3 bases from V and 4 bases from J, with 10 bases in between. There are 14 residues in the CDR3. CDR3 DNA sequence: TGTGCCAGCAGTTATCAGGGGTATAATCAGCCCCAGCATTTT. It is translated as CASSYQGYNQPQHF.

This clonotype was recorded many times. This chain links TRBV7-8 with TRBJ2-5; 7 positions match TRBD1. Germline lookup yields CDR1 SGHVS and CDR2 FQNEAQ. J gave up 5 bases and V 1 base, and 7 bases lay outside the gene matches. The CDR3 loop spans 15 amino acids. The CDR3 region is CASSLVAGGWETQYF. CDR3 DNA: TGTGCCAGCAGCTTAGTGGCAGGGGGATGGGAGACCCAGTACTTC.

This rearrangement joins TRBV6-2 or TRBV6-3 to TRBJ1-5, with D possibly being TRBD1 (5 bases). Germline V gene sequence: CDR1 MNHEY, CDR2 SVGEGT. This CDR3 region has 15 residues. V gave up 0 bases and J gave up 6 bases, with 12 bases separating them. CDR3 sequence (DNA): TGTGCCAGCAGTTACTCGAAGGAGGACATTCAGCCCCAGCATTTT. As protein: CASSYSKEDIQPQHF.